Included here is one T cell receptor (beta chain) sequence, with context. This sample is part of a study of blood T cells in healthy people across ages. From germline, CDR1 is SEHNR and CDR2 FQNEAQ (reference sequence). The CDR3 is 12 amino acids. Sample-barcoded 5' priming and a J-beta primer mix drove a second PCR of roughly 7 to 11 cycles. TCRdb reprocessed the 5' RACE reads with MiXCR, giving one entry per CDR3 protein. The table includes fewer than 800,000 distinct CDR3 sequences, 25% detected once. These data also featured in a second study, about T cells of mothers and their children. This second study notes: Sample barcodes and 2-4 random nucleotides came from the second PCR's M1S primer. Several million TCR beta reads per child versus over 9 million per mother.

Material for sequencing was blood. The sequence came from a boy aged 5 to 17 in good health. V gene TRBV7-9 combines with J gene TRBJ2-5; D is possibly TRBD2 (6 bases). The DNA end lines up better with TRBJ2-1; the J call may be wrong. Here the CDR3 reads CASSLEAGRQFF. The CDR3 region has the DNA TGTGCCAGCAGCTTAGAGGCGGGAAGGCAGTTCTTC.